The TCR beta chain under discussion was sequenced for a study of tumor-infiltrating lymphocytes in localized non-small cell lung cancer. Study in general: Several tumor histologies, both smoking statuses, and some post-neoadjuvant chemotherapy samples were included. Resected tumor was paired with non-adjacent uninvolved lung from the same patient.

Overall study findings and caveats: Each assay used a separate piece of the same tissue.

Profiling relied on immunoSEQ multiplex PCR, and the TCRdb table lists in-frame clones only, not all of them. The sample yields 13,000 to 15,000 clones, more than 80% seen once. This clone came up once. Antigen unknown. This clonotype originated in a human donor with non-small cell lung cancer. The sequenced material came from lung tumor tissue.

The CDR3 is CASSQVGREATAGYF. CDR3 nucleotide sequence: TGTGCCAGCAGCCAAGTTGGACGGGAGGCCACCGCGGGGTACTTC. The V and J genes are TRBV4-2 and TRBJ2-7, with 7 bases fitting TRBD2. With 1 base clipped from V and 12 bases from J, the junction kept 15 bases outside the gene matches. There are 15 residues in the CDR3. The V gene's germline CDR1 is LGHNA and CDR2 YNFKEQ.